The next 18 T cell receptor beta chains were all read from a single sample in a study of cytomegalovirus exposure and HLA in healthy donors. The PCR ran on 60 Vbeta and 13 Jbeta primers. Assay used: immunoSEQ multiplex PCR; TCRdb lists only in-frame clones, some missing. Of about 160,000 clones in the sample, approximately 70% were seen once. Sequencing was performed on PBMCs. These receptors were obtained from a man aged 40-49 years in good health and CMV-seropositive.

This sequence joins TRBV7-8 and TRBJ1-1, with a weak D call TRBD1 (5 bases). V lost 6 bases to trimming and J lost 7 bases, with 12 bases between them. The germline V gene encodes CDR1 SGHVS and CDR2 FQNEAQ. CDR3 length: 12 amino acids. CDR3 protein: CASSYGHLEAFF. Here the CDR3 DNA reads TGTGCCAGCAGTTATGGACACCTTGAAGCTTTCTTT.

This chain links TRBV19 with TRBJ2-5, with TRBD1 as a possible D gene (5 bases). The J call is in doubt because the DNA end fits TRBJ2-7 better. The CDR3 loop spans 13 amino acids. Germline lookup yields CDR1 LNHDA and CDR2 SQIVND (reference sequence). In DNA, the CDR3 is TGTGCCACTATTGGCAGGGATACCTACGAGCAGTACTTC. As protein: CATIGRDTYEQYF.

The genes are TRBV5-4 and TRBJ2-7; TRBD1 matches 8 bases. The CDR3 has 15 amino acids. V lost 2 bases to trimming and J lost 6 bases; unmatched junction nucleotides: 10. CDR1 and CDR2 (germline): SGHNT, YYREEE (reference sequence). DNA of the CDR3: TGTGCCAGCAGCTTCGGACAGGGAGCCTTTTCCGAGCAGTACTTC. Its translation: CASSFGQGAFSEQYF.

This chain connects TRBV7-8 to TRBJ1-5, with D hard to call. Germline CDR1 is SGHVS and CDR2 is FQNEAQ. The V end lost 1 base, the J end lost 5 bases, and 6 bases lay between the germline ends. The CDR3 is 13 amino acids. Written as DNA, the CDR3 is TGTGCCAGCAGCTTAGGAGGCTATCAGCCCCAGCATTTT. Amino acid sequence: CASSLGGYQPQHF.

V and J are TRBV6-6 and TRBJ1-1; no clear D. Between the trimmed V and J ends, which lost 9 bases and 0 bases, there was a span of 5 bases. This CDR3 has 11 amino acids. CDR1 is MNHNY and CDR2 is SVGAGI in the germline V gene (reference sequence). The CDR3 DNA reads as TGTGCCAGTCATGTGAACACTGAAGCTTTCTTT. Translation gives CASHVNTEAFF.

The chain uses TRBV5-1 and TRBJ1-2, with 9 bases aligning to TRBD1. This CDR3 comprises 14 residues. In germline, CDR1 is SGHRS, CDR2 YFSETQ. The V segment lost 3 bases and the J segment 4 bases; nucleotides outside the gene matches: 4. This chain's CDR3 is CASSSGTGTYGYTF. In nucleotides, the CDR3 is TGCGCCAGCAGCTCCGGGACAGGGACCTATGGCTACACCTTC.

The J gene is TRBJ2-2, the V gene TRBV4-3, with D perhaps matching TRBD2 (6 bases). This CDR3 region has 13 residues. V was trimmed by 4 bases and J by 5 bases, leaving 8 bases between them. Germline V CDR1 and CDR2: LGHNA, YSLEER. CDR3 DNA sequence: TGCGCCAGCAGCCTGGAGGGGACCGGGGAGCTGTTTTTT. It translates to CASSLEGTGELFF.

J is TRBJ1-1 and V is TRBV19; D ambiguous. V lost 1 base to trimming and J lost 10 bases, with 19 bases between them. Looked up from germline, CDR1 is LNHDA and CDR2 is SQIVND (reference sequence). This CDR3 is built from 15 residues. CDR3 coding DNA: TGTGCCAGTAGTATAGCGAGGAGGACCGCGGCAGGAGCTTTCTTT. It codes for CASSIARRTAAGAFF.

The J gene is TRBJ1-1, the V gene TRBV19, with a tentative D call TRBD1 (6 bases). The length of the CDR3 is 14 residues. V lost 7 bases, J lost 6 bases, and 18 bases lay in between. Germline CDR1 and CDR2: LNHDA and SQIVND (reference sequence). CDR3 residues: CASTPSDRGAEAFF. In nucleotides, the CDR3 is TGTGCCAGTACCCCCTCGGACAGAGGCGCTGAAGCTTTCTTT.

The table lists this clone with a few counts. The chain combines TRBV18 with TRBJ1-2, with D perhaps matching TRBD1 (6 bases). Trimming stripped 2 bases from V and 6 bases from J, with 16 bases between. CDR1 and CDR2 from the germline V gene are KGHSH and LQKENI. The CDR3 is 15 amino acids. CDR3 amino acids: CASSPSSGGDDGYTF. CDR3 DNA sequence: TGTGCCAGCTCACCATCGTCGGGGGGCGACGATGGCTACACCTTC.

The rearrangement joins TRBV30 to TRBJ1-1; possible D gene TRBD1, 5 bases. Trimming removed 3 bases at V and 2 bases at J, with 10 bases between. Germline V lookup: CDR1 GTSNPN, CDR2 SVGIG (reference sequence). This CDR3 region has 13 residues. CDR3 residues: CAWRRGSNTEAFF. DNA of the CDR3: TGTGCCTGGAGGCGGGGCAGCAACACTGAAGCTTTCTTT.

The chain links TRBV7-2 to TRBJ2-1, with a possible D match to TRBD2 (5 bases). This CDR3 spans 16 amino acids. V was pared by 5 bases and J by 1 base, with 15 bases between. Germline CDR1 reads SGHTA; CDR2 reads FQGNSA. The CDR3 loop is CASSPTNGESYNEQFF. Here the CDR3 DNA reads TGTGCCAGCAGCCCAACGAACGGGGAATCCTACAATGAGCAGTTCTTC.

V and J are TRBV5-1 and TRBJ2-2; 9 bases agree with TRBD2. Germline assignment: CDR1 SGHRS and CDR2 YFSETQ. The CDR3 extends over 16 amino acids. V was pared by 4 bases and J by 2 bases, with 6 bases of the junction left unmatched. The CDR3 reads CASSPQRGENTGELFF. Here the CDR3 DNA reads TGCGCCAGCAGCCCCCAGCGGGGGGAAAACACCGGGGAGCTGTTTTTT.

The chain uses TRBV5-1 and TRBJ2-5, with 7 bases lining up with TRBD1. CDR1 is SGHRS, CDR2 YFSETQ, per germline. This CDR3 has 14 amino acids. V dropped 4 bases and J dropped 7; count of bases not matched to a gene: 10. CDR3 residues: CASSAVGQDGTQYF. The CDR3 DNA follows: TGCGCCAGCAGCGCCGTCGGACAGGACGGGACCCAGTACTTC.

This sequence joins TRBV9 and TRBJ1-5, with D hard to call. CDR1 and CDR2 (germline): SGDLS, YYNGEE. The CDR3 sequence is 14 residues long. V gave up 0 bases and J gave up 8 bases, with 12 bases separating them. CDR3 in amino acids: CASSVDWGVEPQHF. The CDR3 region has the DNA TGTGCCAGCAGCGTAGATTGGGGAGTGGAGCCCCAGCATTTT.

The CDR3 loop reads CASSLPGRSNQPQHF. The CDR3 DNA reads TGTGCCAGCAGCTTACCTGGCCGTAGCAATCAGCCCCAGCATTTT. J is TRBJ1-5 and V is TRBV7-2; D is unclear. CDR1 is SGHTA and CDR2 is FQGNSA in the germline V gene. This CDR3 spans 15 amino acids. V was pared by 2 bases and J by 0 bases, with 8 bases between.

The V gene is TRBV11-2, the J gene TRBJ2-1; a possible D gene is TRBD1 (6 bases). The CDR3 loop spans 16 amino acids. Germline V gene lookup returns CDR1 SGHAT and CDR2 FQNNGV. V lost 7 bases, J lost 5 bases, and 21 bases lay in between. The DNA of the CDR3 is TGTGCCAGCAACTTCCGGCCCTCCAAGGGGGACAATGAGCAGTTCTTC. This translates into CASNFRPSKGDNEQFF.

CDR3 sequence (DNA): TGTGCCAGTAGCCCGGGACAGGGGGCGTCCTACGAGCAGTACTTC. The encoded protein is CASSPGQGASYEQYF. The gene calls are TRBV19 and TRBJ2-7, with TRBD1 matching 12 bases. The CDR3 runs to 15 residues. V dropped 6 bases and J dropped 1; count of bases not matched to a gene: 4. Germline assignment: CDR1 LNHDA and CDR2 SQIVND (reference sequence).